This T cell receptor (beta chain) was profiled in a study of response to subunit inactivated influenza vaccine. Study-level findings and limits: The study's authors posited that every seasonal influenza vaccination enlists few new T cells.

TCRdb ran MiXCR on the RT-PCR reads and lists one entry per CDR3 protein. The sample lists approximately 310,000 distinct CDR3 sequences; 21% were seen once. A note on this clonotype: What it binds is unknown.

From germline, CDR1 is DFQATT and CDR2 SNEGSKA (reference sequence). Trimming pared 1 base from V and 7 bases from J, leaving 13 bases between. The CDR3 contains 13 residues. The V gene is TRBV20-1, the J gene TRBJ1-2; D is undetermined. The TCR originated in a man aged 50-75 years who received an inactivated influenza vaccine. The sequencing here drew on PBMCs from blood, taken about 19 months after vaccination. CDR3 loop: CSARVGLRLGYTF. In DNA form, the CDR3 reads TGCAGTGCTAGAGTCGGGCTTCGACTTGGCTACACCTTC.